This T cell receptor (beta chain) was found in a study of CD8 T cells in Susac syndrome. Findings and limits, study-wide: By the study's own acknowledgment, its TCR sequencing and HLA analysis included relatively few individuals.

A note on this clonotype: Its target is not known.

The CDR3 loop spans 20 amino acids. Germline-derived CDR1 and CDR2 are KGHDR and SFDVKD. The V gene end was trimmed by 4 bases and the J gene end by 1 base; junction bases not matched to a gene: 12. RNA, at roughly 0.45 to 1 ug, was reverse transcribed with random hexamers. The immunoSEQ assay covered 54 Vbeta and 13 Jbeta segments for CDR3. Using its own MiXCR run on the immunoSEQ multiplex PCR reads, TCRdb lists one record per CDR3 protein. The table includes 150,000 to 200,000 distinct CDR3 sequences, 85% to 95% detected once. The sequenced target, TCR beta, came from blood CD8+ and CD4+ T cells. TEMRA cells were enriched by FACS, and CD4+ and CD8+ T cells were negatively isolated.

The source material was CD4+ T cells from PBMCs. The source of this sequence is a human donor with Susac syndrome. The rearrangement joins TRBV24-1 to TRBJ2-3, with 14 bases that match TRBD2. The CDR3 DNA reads TGTGCCACCAGTGACCAGGCCGGGACTAGCGGGGGCCGAGGCACAGATACGCAGTATTTT. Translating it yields CATSDQAGTSGGRGTDTQYF.